This TCR beta chain was profiled in a study of shared clonotypes between healthy human individuals. Study as a whole: Sampling drew on donors who were a couple of women and a few men aged 18 to 49. General study results and limits: Specimens sampled were limited to blood, with tissue repertoires likely differing.

This clone was detected once. The antigen remains unidentified. V was pared by 5 bases and J by 4 bases, with 12 bases of the junction left unmatched. CDR1 is PRHDT and CDR2 is FYEKMQ in the germline V gene (reference sequence). The CDR3 is made up of 16 amino acids. The authors' processing: ImmunoSEQ junction-only sequences lacked quality scores, so their filtering differed. Using immunoSEQ multiplex PCR, the repertoire was profiled, and TCRdb retains in-frame clones only, with some absent. V, J and clone size are those of that table, while D and trimming were read from the DNA. The table shows 1,100,000 or so clones, with around 78% occurring only once. The study separated CD4+ cells into CD45RA+ naive and CD45RA-negative memory subsets.

The sample was memory CD4+ T cells from PBMCs. Subset meaning: CD45RA-negative fraction. This TCR was sampled from a man younger than 30 in good health. Some clones in this sample may be carry-over from other donors' samples. J is TRBJ2-3 and V is TRBV13, with 7 bases identical to TRBD2. As DNA, the CDR3 is TGTGCCAGCAGCACTTACCGGACTAGTGGCGCAGATACGCAGTATTTT. This translates into CASSTYRTSGADTQYF. Full variable domain (missing parts from reference TRBV13 and TRBJ2-3): AAGVIQSPRHLIKEKRETATLKCYPIPRHDTVYWYQQGPGQDPQFLISFYEKMQSDKGSIPDRFSAQQFSDYHSELNMSSLELGDSALYFCASSTYRTSGADTQYFGPGTRLTVL.